This TCR beta chain comes out of a study of blood T cell repertoires in COVID-19. Study-wide background: Acute and convalescent COVID-19 samples came from the United States, Italy and Spain. The analysed material was cDNA or gDNA that came from T cells, B-cell-depleted T cells, or PBMCs.

TCRdb's copy holds only in-frame clones and misses some; the assay was immunoSEQ multiplex PCR. The sample has over 80,000 clones, 70% to 90% seen once. Specimen: peripheral blood. This TCR came from a human donor in a cohort sampled during active COVID-19.

CDR3 loop: CASSGPGQGGRYEQYF. DNA for the CDR3: TGTGCCAGCAGTGGACCGGGACAGGGGGGAAGGTACGAGCAGTACTTC. V is TRBV6-1 and J is TRBJ2-7, with 11 bases identical to TRBD1. The CDR3 runs 16 residues. Trimming at V came to 4 bases and at J to 4 bases, leaving 9 bases not matched to a gene. From germline, CDR1 is MNHNS and CDR2 SASEGT.